This note documents a single T cell receptor beta chain sequence. What it binds is unknown. PCR was performed using 60 Vbeta and 13 Jbeta primers. Profiling relied on immunoSEQ multiplex PCR, and the TCRdb table lists in-frame clones only, not all of them. The data contain around 170,000 clones, approximately 84% of them seen just once; the ten biggest clones take up 0.35% to 0.4%. Germline loops: CDR1 MGHDK, CDR2 SYGVNS. Losses at the gene ends were 4 bases for V and 7 bases for J; bases not matched to a gene: 3. The CDR3 loop spans 13 amino acids. This sample is part of a study of cytomegalovirus exposure and HLA in healthy donors. Study-level findings and limits: TCR beta V- and J-gene trimming was later associated with a missense DCLRE1C variant. Donors belonging to an Asian-associated ancestry cluster reportedly showed fewer N-insertions in productive TCRs than the roughly 670-donor mean, according to what a later analysis found. Under in vitro conditions, a few CMV-associated chains were confirmed as specific for CMV antigens. According to an earlier analysis, most TCR beta V segments yielded productive rearrangements about 90% or about 30% of the time.

The receptor was isolated from a boy aged 2-9 years in good health and CMV-seronegative. Sequencing was done on a sample of PBMCs. The chain employs TRBV25-1 and TRBJ2-3, with TRBD1 identical over 9 bases. The CDR3: CASSVTGGHTQYF. The CDR3 DNA reads as TGTGCCAGCAGTGTGACAGGGGGTCATACGCAGTATTTT.